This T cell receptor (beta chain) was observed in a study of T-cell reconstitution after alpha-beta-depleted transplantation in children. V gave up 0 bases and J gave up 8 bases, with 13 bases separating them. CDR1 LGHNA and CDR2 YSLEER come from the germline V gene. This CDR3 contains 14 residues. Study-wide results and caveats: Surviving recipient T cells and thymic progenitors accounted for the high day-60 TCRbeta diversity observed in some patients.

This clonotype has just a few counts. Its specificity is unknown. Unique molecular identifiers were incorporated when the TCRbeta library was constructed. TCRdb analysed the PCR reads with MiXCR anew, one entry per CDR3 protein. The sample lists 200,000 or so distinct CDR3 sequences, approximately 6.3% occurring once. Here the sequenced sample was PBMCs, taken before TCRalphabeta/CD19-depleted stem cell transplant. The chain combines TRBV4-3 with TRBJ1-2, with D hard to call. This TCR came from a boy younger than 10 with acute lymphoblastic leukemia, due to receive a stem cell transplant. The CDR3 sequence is CASSQDSGVGGYTF. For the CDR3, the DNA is TGCGCCAGCAGCCAAGATAGCGGGGTGGGGGGCTACACCTTC.